The clone carrying this T cell receptor (beta chain) came up once. V lost 5 bases to trimming and J lost 1 base, with 14 bases between them. This CDR3 has 15 amino acids. Germline assignment: CDR1 SEHNR and CDR2 FQNEAQ (reference sequence). These data belong to a study of OX40 agonist ivuxolimab in advanced cancers. About the study: Partial responses were observed in three patients, of whom one had hepatocellular carcinoma and two had cutaneous melanoma.

The assay was immunoSEQ multiplex PCR, and TCRdb's table has in-frame clones only and misses some. Of approximately 74,000 clones listed, roughly 82% are singletons. This chain joins TRBV7-9 and TRBJ1-1; maybe TRBD1 (5 bases). Sequencing was performed on CD4+ or CD8+ T cells sorted from blood, taken in a trial of the OX40 agonist ivuxolimab. The TCR comes from an adult with an advanced solid tumor such as melanoma, head and neck, liver or kidney cancer. The CDR3: CASSPGLGTNTEAFF. DNA for the CDR3: TGTGCCAGCAGCCCGGGATTAGGGACGAACACTGAAGCTTTCTTT.